The subject of this entry is one TCR beta chain. Beta-chain TCR CDR3 regions were amplified from RNA transcripts. An initial RT-PCR round employing HTBI primers preceded a second-round multiplex PCR. TCRdb reanalysed the multiplex PCR reads using MiXCR and keeps one entry per CDR3 protein. This sample yields approximately 37,000 distinct CDR3 sequences, of which about 50% are seen a single time; more than 15% belongs to the top ten. This record comes from a study of Graves' ophthalmopathy and Graves' hyperthyroidism. From germline, CDR1 is SQVTM and CDR2 ANQGSEA. This CDR3 spans 12 amino acids. Between the trimmed V and J ends, which lost 3 bases and 6 bases, there was a span of 12 bases. Pregnant or lactating patients and those with other autoimmune diseases or uncontrolled infections were excluded. The evidence that diagnosis relied on was clinical symptoms, serum thyroxine, TRAb, thyroid ultrasound and orbital computed tomography.

The genes are TRBV29-1 and TRBJ2-7, with TRBD1 as a possible D gene (5 bases). The sample was peripheral blood. The source of this sequence is an adult man with Graves' ophthalmopathy. CDR3 DNA: TGCAGCGTTGATAAGGGGTGGGGCGAGCAGTACTTC. Protein: CSVDKGWGEQYF.